These 2 T cell receptor beta chains were sequenced from one sample in a study of OX40 agonist ivuxolimab in advanced cancers. Using immunoSEQ multiplex PCR, the repertoire was profiled, and TCRdb retains in-frame clones only, with some absent. Of around 67,000 clones in the sample, 70% to 90% are singletons; the top ten hold about 1.3%. Sequenced here: CD4+ or CD8+ T cells sorted from blood, sampled in a trial of the OX40 agonist ivuxolimab. These receptors all stem from an adult with an advanced solid tumor such as melanoma, head and neck, liver or kidney cancer.

The chain uses TRBV6-1 and TRBJ1-2; a weak D match, TRBD1 (5 bases). This CDR3 contains 13 residues. From germline, CDR1 is MNHNS and CDR2 SASEGT. Trimming left V 3 bases short and J 4 bases short, with 9 bases between. CDR3 region: CASSEGVSYGYTF. The CDR3 DNA reads as TGTGCCAGCAGTGAGGGGGTGAGCTATGGCTACACCTTC.

This sequence joins TRBV5-1 and TRBJ1-2; tentatively, D is TRBD1 (6 bases). V lost 1 base, J lost 6 bases, and 10 bases lay in between. CDR3 length equals 13 residues. Germline CDR1 and CDR2: SGHRS and YFSETQ. CDR3 coding DNA: TGCGCCAGCAGCTTGACAGGGTCGGATGGCTACACCTTC. This encodes CASSLTGSDGYTF.